Presented here are 17 T cell receptor beta chains from one specimen sequenced in a study of early T cells in non-severe SARS-CoV-2 infection. TCRdb re-called the 5' RACE reads with MiXCR, one entry per CDR3 protein. The table records tens of thousands of distinct CDR3 sequences, 8.7% of them present only once. The input for sequencing was whole blood, taken at baseline. The receptors were sampled from an adult who was a healthcare worker with PCR-confirmed SARS-CoV-2 infection or an uninfected control (not recorded which).

This clonotype was observed at least ten times. The chain uses TRBV12-3 or TRBV12-4 and TRBJ1-2; the D is unclear. Trimming took off 7 bases at V and 7 bases at J, with 16 bases between the two ends. This CDR3 spans 13 amino acids. CDR3 coding DNA: TGTGCCAGCAACCCGGCCCAGTTGGGTGGCTACACCTTC. It yields the protein CASNPAQLGGYTF.

This clonotype showed up many times. This chain joins TRBV5-1 and TRBJ2-5, with 14 bases identical to TRBD2. Trimming cost V 4 bases and J 4 bases; bases outside gene matches: 6. There are 16 residues in the CDR3. CDR1 and CDR2 from the germline V gene are SGHRS and YFSETQ. CDR3 in amino acids: CASSIGLAGGVETQYF. The CDR3 region has the DNA TGCGCCAGCAGCATTGGACTAGCGGGAGGAGTAGAGACCCAGTACTTC.

The V and J genes are TRBV29-1 and TRBJ1-1; tentatively, D is TRBD1 (6 bases). V was shortened by 4 bases and J by 0 bases, with 12 bases between the two germline ends. CDR1 and CDR2 from the germline V gene are SQVTM and ANQGSEA. The CDR3 sequence is 14 residues long. CDR3 nucleotides: TGCAGCGTTGCTTGGACAGCGATGAACACTGAAGCTTTCTTT. Its protein product is CSVAWTAMNTEAFF.

This rearrangement joins TRBV18 to TRBJ2-5; D gene ambiguous. The CDR3 is made up of 13 amino acids. Trimming removed 1 base at V and 2 bases at J, with 5 bases between. CDR1 KGHSH and CDR2 LQKENI come from the germline V gene. The CDR3 sequence is CASSPREQETQYF. Here the CDR3 DNA reads TGTGCCAGCTCACCACGGGAACAAGAGACCCAGTACTTC.

The chain employs TRBV24-1 and TRBJ2-1, with TRBD2 matching 9 bases. The germline V gene encodes CDR1 KGHDR and CDR2 SFDVKD. With V trimmed by 8 bases and J by 5 bases, 15 bases remained unmatched. There are 17 residues in the CDR3. The CDR3 reads CATTIWREGSDDNEQFF. The CDR3 DNA reads as TGTGCCACCACCATATGGCGGGAGGGCAGCGACGACAATGAGCAGTTCTTC.

This clonotype was detected many times. V gene TRBV20-1 combines with J gene TRBJ1-5; 9 bases are shared with TRBD1. Unmatched junction bases numbered 11, after V lost 0 bases and J lost 2 bases. This CDR3 is 18 amino acids long. CDR1 is DFQATT, CDR2 SNEGSKA, per germline (reference sequence). This CDR3 reads CSARDKGTGTVGNQPQHF. The CDR3 bases are TGCAGTGCTAGAGATAAGGGGACAGGGACAGTAGGCAATCAGCCCCAGCATTTT.

In this sample, this clonotype turned up many times. The chain carries TRBV12-3 or TRBV12-4 and TRBJ1-3; no clear D gene. Trimming shortened V by 7 bases and J by 0 bases, and 13 bases separated the two germline ends. The length of the CDR3 is 15 residues. CDR3 sequence: CASKMDGNSGNTIYF. CDR3 DNA: TGTGCCAGCAAAATGGACGGTAACTCTGGAAACACCATATATTTT.

This rearrangement joins TRBV28 to TRBJ1-1, with D maybe TRBD1 (6 bases). V lost 7 bases to trimming and J lost 3 bases, with 15 bases between them. The CDR3 has 14 amino acids. Germline V CDR1 and CDR2: MDHEN, SYDVKM. The CDR3 spells CASNPPRGHTEAFF. The DNA of the CDR3 is TGTGCCAGCAACCCGCCCCGGGGGCACACTGAAGCTTTCTTT.

This clonotype was observed many times. V gene TRBV7-6 combines with J gene TRBJ2-3, with 8 positions matching TRBD2. This CDR3 region has 16 residues. The germline V gene has CDR1 SGHVS and CDR2 FNYEAQ. V lost 5 bases to trimming and J lost 1 base; unmatched junction nucleotides: 8. CDR3 loop: CASSQAGATGTDTQYF. CDR3 nucleotide sequence: TGTGCCAGCAGCCAAGCGGGGGCTACGGGCACAGATACGCAGTATTTT.

V and J are TRBV5-4 and TRBJ1-1; D is ambiguous. CDR1 is SGHNT and CDR2 is YYREEE in the germline V gene (reference sequence). The CDR3 has 16 residues. V dropped 5 bases and J dropped 1 base, with 18 bases sitting between them. CDR3 bases: TGTGCCAGCAGGGATGACCGATGGAGATGGAACACTGAAGCTTTCTTT. It codes for CASRDDRWRWNTEAFF.

This clonotype was detected a few times. The chain is built from TRBV6-1 and TRBJ2-1; 10 nucleotides match TRBD1. There are 12 residues in the CDR3. Germline values: CDR1 MNHNS, CDR2 SASEGT. Trimming cost V 6 bases and J 11 bases; bases outside gene matches: 4. The CDR3 loop reads CASRETGGQQFF. The CDR3 DNA is TGTGCCAGCAGAGAGACAGGGGGCCAGCAGTTCTTC.

This clonotype has a handful of counts. CDR3 amino acids: CASSSSARGFPDTQYF. In DNA form, the CDR3 reads TGTGCCAGCAGTAGCTCAGCGAGGGGATTTCCAGATACGCAGTATTTT. The chain uses TRBV27 and TRBJ2-3, with D tentatively TRBD1 or TRBD2 (5 bases each). V was shortened by 5 bases and J by 4 bases, with 19 bases between the two germline ends. Germline V lookup: CDR1 MNHEY, CDR2 SMNVEV (reference sequence). This CDR3 contains 16 residues.

This clonotype has just a few counts. The rearrangement joins TRBV7-9 to TRBJ1-3, with D perhaps TRBD1 (5 bases). Trimming stripped 4 bases from V and 4 bases from J, with 14 bases between. The CDR3 contains 15 residues. The germline gives CDR1 SEHNR, CDR2 FQNEAQ (reference sequence). CDR3 in amino acids: CASSSAGIEGNTIYF. Here the CDR3 DNA reads TGTGCCAGCAGCTCGGCAGGGATTGAGGGAAACACCATATATTTT.

The chain employs TRBV4-1 and TRBJ2-6, with 7 bases aligning to TRBD1. V trimming: 0 bases; J trimming: 2 bases; junction bases outside the gene matches: 4. The CDR3 is made up of 17 amino acids. Germline V CDR1 and CDR2: MGHRA, YSYEKL. The CDR3 spells CASSQDPDRAGANVLTF. CDR3 in DNA: TGCGCCAGCAGCCAAGATCCCGACAGGGCTGGGGCCAACGTCCTGACTTTC.

This clonotype was detected a few times. The rearrangement joins TRBV7-8 to TRBJ2-7, with 8 positions matching TRBD2. CDR3 length: 16 residues. Germline V gene data show CDR1 as SGHVS and CDR2 as FQNEAQ. V shed 4 bases, J shed 4 bases, and the junction held 12 bases outside the gene matches. The CDR3 DNA follows: TGTGCCAGCAGCTCCAGTAGACTAGCGACACAATACGAGCAGTACTTC. The encoded protein is CASSSSRLATQYEQYF.

The chain employs TRBV6-6 and TRBJ1-6, with D perhaps TRBD1 (5 bases). Trimming took off 7 bases at V and 0 bases at J, with 16 bases between the two ends. The CDR3 is 17 amino acids. Germline CDR1 MNHNY, CDR2 SVGAGI (reference sequence). The CDR3 sequence: CASTHGGGSSYNSPLHF. In DNA form, the CDR3 reads TGTGCCAGCACTCATGGCGGGGGTAGCTCCTATAATTCACCCCTCCACTTT.

This clonotype has at least ten counts. V is TRBV6-5 and J is TRBJ2-7, with 11 bases identical to TRBD2. The CDR3 is made up of 15 amino acids. V lost 0 bases and J lost 2; bases outside the gene matches: 0. In germline, CDR1 is MNHEY, CDR2 SVGAGI. In nucleotides, the CDR3 is TGTGCCAGCAGTTACTCTAGCGGGGGGGCCTACGAGCAGTACTTC. It translates to CASSYSSGGAYEQYF.